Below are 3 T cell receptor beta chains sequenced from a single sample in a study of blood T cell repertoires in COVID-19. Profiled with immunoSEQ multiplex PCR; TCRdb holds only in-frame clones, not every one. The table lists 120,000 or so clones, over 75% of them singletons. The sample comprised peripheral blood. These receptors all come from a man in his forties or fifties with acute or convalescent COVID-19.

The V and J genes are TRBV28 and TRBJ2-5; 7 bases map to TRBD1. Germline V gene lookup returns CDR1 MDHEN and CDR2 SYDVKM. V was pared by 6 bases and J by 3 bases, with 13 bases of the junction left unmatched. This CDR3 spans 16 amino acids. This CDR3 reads CASSPTWTGGEETQYF. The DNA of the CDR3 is TGTGCCAGCAGCCCTACATGGACAGGTGGGGAAGAGACCCAGTACTTC.

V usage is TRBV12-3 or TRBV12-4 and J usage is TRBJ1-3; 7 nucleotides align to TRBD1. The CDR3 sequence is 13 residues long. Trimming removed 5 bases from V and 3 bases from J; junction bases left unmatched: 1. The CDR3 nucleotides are TGTGCCAGCAGTCGGACAGGTGGAAACACCATATATTTT. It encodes CASSRTGGNTIYF.

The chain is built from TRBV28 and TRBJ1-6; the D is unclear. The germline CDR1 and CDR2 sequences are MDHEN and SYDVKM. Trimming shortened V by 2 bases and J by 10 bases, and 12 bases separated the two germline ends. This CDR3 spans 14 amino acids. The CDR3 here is CASSLRRGSSPLHF. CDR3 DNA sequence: TGTGCCAGCAGTTTAAGACGAGGGAGCTCACCCCTCCACTTT.